The 24 T cell receptor beta chains presented below share a single source sample, sequenced in a study of glioma-infiltrating T cells (dated by TCRdb to 2016 to 2017). Data came from an Illumina MiSeq. TCR alpha and beta CDR3 regions were amplified with the iRepertoire nested amplicon-rescue multiplex PCR (arm-PCR) platform from RNA. The public sequencing data were trimmed at Q25 with fastp and processed into clonotypes with MiXCR by TCRdb, which kept only in-frame beta chains. Every distinct CDR3 protein forms one entry, paired with its most common genes and DNA. This sample holds 400,000 or so distinct CDR3 sequences; roughly two fifths were observed only once. More than 10% of the sample is taken by the ten largest. The sequenced sample was glioma tissue, nonneoplastic brain tissue, or PBMCs (not recorded which). These receptors were collected from a human donor with low-grade glioma or glioblastoma, undergoing nonglioma brain surgery, or in good health (not recorded which).

This clonotype was observed a handful of times. V and J are TRBV14 and TRBJ1-1; D uncertain. V was clipped by 3 bases and J by 3 bases, with 11 bases between them. Germline V gene data show CDR1 as SGHDN and CDR2 as FVKESK. The CDR3 extends over 14 amino acids. This CDR3 is CASSHRFRHTEAFF. The DNA for the CDR3 is TGTGCCAGCAGCCATAGGTTTAGGCACACTGAAGCTTTCTTT. Together with reference TRBV14 and TRBJ1-1, the CDR3 gives the full variable domain: EAGVTQFPSHSVIEKGQTVTLRCDPISGHDNLYWYRRVMGKEIKFLLHFVKESKQDESGMPNNRFLAERTGGTYSTLKVQPAELEDSGVYFCASSHRFRHTEAFFGQGTRLTVV.

To note about this clonotype: Because it lacks the conserved phenylalanine or tryptophan at the end, this CDR3 is likely a read error. This chain uses TRBV28 with TRBJ1-4; possible D gene TRBD1, 6 bases. V was shortened by 5 bases and J by 0 bases, with 13 bases between the two germline ends. The germline CDR1 and CDR2 sequences are MDHEN and SYDVKM. The CDR3 is 16 amino acids. CDR3 loop: CASSEGGSATNEKLFS. CDR3 DNA: TGTGCCAGCAGTGAGGGGGGTTCTGCAACTAATGAAAAACTGTTTTCT.

The chain combines TRBV18 with TRBJ2-2; TRBD1 might be the D (6 bases). The V gene's germline CDR1 is KGHSH and CDR2 LQKENI. V was shortened by 4 bases and J by 7 bases, with 13 bases between the two germline ends. The CDR3 extends over 14 amino acids. CDR3 region: CASSQQGTGGELFF. The DNA for the CDR3 is TGTGCCAGCTCACAACAGGGCACCGGCGGGGAGCTGTTTTTT.

The V and J genes are TRBV5-4 and TRBJ2-7; 7 bases are a match to TRBD1. The V gene's germline CDR1 is SGHNT and CDR2 YYREEE (reference sequence). This CDR3 contains 14 residues. V lost 1 base to trimming and J lost 1 base; unmatched junction nucleotides: 2. CDR3 sequence reads: CASSLKGASYEQYF. The CDR3 coding sequence is TGTGCCAGCAGCTTGAAGGGGGCTTCCTACGAGCAGTACTTC.

Notes on this clonotype: A read error may produce the germline difference seen at one junction end. This rearrangement joins TRBV2 to TRBJ1-5; D uncertain. Germline V gene data show CDR1 as SNHLY and CDR2 as FYNNEI. The CDR3 extends over 13 amino acids. The CDR3 nucleotides read TGTGCCAGCAGCCCCCAAAGCAAACAGCCCCAGCATTTT. The encoded protein is CASSPQSKQPQHF.

The rearrangement links TRBV27 to TRBJ2-7; 7 bases are a match to TRBD2. The CDR3 has 16 amino acids. V trimming: 4 bases; J trimming: 5 bases; junction bases outside the gene matches: 14. Germline V lookup: CDR1 MNHEY, CDR2 SMNVEV (reference sequence). The CDR3 bases are TGTGCCAGCAGTTCCTCAGCGGGGTATAGATCCCACGAGCAGTACTTC. Amino acids: CASSSSAGYRSHEQYF.

Of note for this clonotype: One base away lies a much larger clone, so this may be a sequencing read error. The chain recombines TRBV15 with TRBJ2-3, with 9 positions matching TRBD1. The J segment lost 8 bases and the V segment lost 2 bases, leaving 11 bases of the junction unmatched. CDR1 and CDR2 from the germline V gene are LNHNV and YYDKDF (reference sequence). The CDR3 is made up of 16 amino acids. CDR3 nucleotides: TGTGCCACCAGCAGACGACAGGGGGATTCCCAAGGTACGCAGTATTTT. Amino acids: CATSRRQGDSQGTQYF.

The chain uses TRBV12-3 or TRBV12-4 and TRBJ1-5, with D unclear. This CDR3 is 15 amino acids long. The V end lost 6 bases, the J end lost 3 bases, and 15 bases lay between the germline ends. CDR3 residues: CASSSDTFPNQPQHF. The CDR3 bases are TGTGCCAGCAGCTCTGACACCTTCCCCAATCAGCCCCAGCATTTT.

This clonotype appeared many times. This chain links TRBV20-1 with TRBJ1-5; a possible D gene is TRBD1 (6 bases). Germline V lookup: CDR1 DFQATT, CDR2 SNEGSKA (reference sequence). The CDR3 runs to 15 residues. Trimming stripped 3 bases from V and 0 bases from J, with 12 bases between. CDR3 amino acids: CSASGGGYSNQPQHF. The CDR3 DNA follows: TGCAGTGCTAGCGGGGGCGGGTATAGCAATCAGCCCCAGCATTTT.

As for this clonotype: A much larger clone sits a single nucleotide away, making a read error possible. The chain has TRBV6-5 and TRBJ1-4; no clear D. The CDR3 totals 13 residues. The germline CDR1 and CDR2 sequences are MNHEY and SVGAGI. The CDR3 sequence: CARSYGPNEKLFF. For the CDR3, the DNA is TGTGCCAGAAGTTACGGACCGAATGAAAAACTGTTTTTT.

This clonotype came up once. This chain connects TRBV2 to TRBJ2-1, with D tentatively TRBD1 (6 bases). The V gene lost 5 bases and the J gene lost 6 bases, with 11 bases spanning the gap. The CDR3 is 13 residues long. Germline-derived CDR1 and CDR2 are SNHLY and FYNNEI. The CDR3 bases are TGTGCCAGCAGTATAGGACAGATCAATGAGCAGTTCTTC. Amino acid sequence: CASSIGQINEQFF.

This clonotype appeared once. The chain is built from TRBV7-2 and TRBJ2-5; 13 positions match TRBD2. Looked up from germline, CDR1 is SGHTA and CDR2 is FQGNSA. The CDR3 consists of 15 residues. Trimming cost V 3 bases and J 6 bases; bases outside gene matches: 4. The CDR3 DNA sequence: TGTGCCAGCAGCTTGGGGACTAGCGGGAAAAAGACCCAGTACTTC. It yields the protein CASSLGTSGKKTQYF.

This clonotype occurred once. At one boundary the junction diverges from the germline segment, which might be a read error. This chain uses TRBV27 with TRBJ2-5, with D perhaps assigned TRBD1 or TRBD2 (5 bases each). The CDR3 covers 16 residues. CDR1 MNHEY and CDR2 SMNVEV come from the germline V gene (reference sequence). For the CDR3, the DNA is TGTGCCAGCAGTTTCCCCCATTCGGGGACGGAAGAGACCCGGTACTTC. This sequence encodes CASSFPHSGTEETRYF.

The chain combines TRBV4-2 with TRBJ2-1; TRBD2 aligns across 13 bases. Germline assignment: CDR1 LGHNA and CDR2 YNFKEQ. Trimming removed 0 bases from V and 9 bases from J; junction bases left unmatched: 11. The CDR3 is made up of 18 amino acids. The CDR3 loop reads CASSQDPTRTSGSVEQFF. For the CDR3, the DNA is TGTGCCAGCAGCCAAGATCCTACGAGGACTAGCGGGAGTGTTGAGCAGTTCTTC.

Concerning this clonotype itself: A single base separates this from a much larger clone, so it may be a read error. The chain is built from TRBV28 and TRBJ2-7, with D perhaps TRBD1 or TRBD2 (6 bases each). The CDR3 loop spans 14 amino acids. V shed 3 bases and J shed 4 bases, with 13 bases lying between them. From germline, CDR1 is MDHEN and CDR2 SYDVKM. The CDR3 region is CASSFKGGDYEQYF. CDR3 nucleotide sequence: TGTGCCAGCAGTTTCAAGGGGGGCGATTACGAGCAGTACTTC. Full variable domain (rest looked up from reference TRBV28 and TRBJ2-7): DVKVTQSSRYLVKRTGEKVFLECVQDMDHENMFWYRQDPGLGLRLIYFSYDVKMKEKGDIPEGYSVSREKKERFSLILESASTNQTSMYLCASSFKGGDYEQYFGPGTRLTVT.

The genes are TRBV6-5 and TRBJ2-5, with 12 bases matching TRBD2. Looked up from germline, CDR1 is MNHEY and CDR2 is SVGAGI. The length of the CDR3 is 15 residues. Trimming removed 1 base from V and 6 bases from J; junction bases left unmatched: 3. The CDR3 coding sequence is TGTGCCAGCAGTTACTACCTAGCGGGAGGGAAGACCCAGTACTTC. The encoded protein is CASSYYLAGGKTQYF.

This rearrangement joins TRBV6-1 to TRBJ2-7, with 7 bases fitting TRBD1. CDR3 length equals 13 residues. Germline V gene sequence: CDR1 MNHNS, CDR2 SASEGT. Losses at the gene ends were 7 bases for V and 3 bases for J; bases not matched to a gene: 6. The CDR3 region has the DNA TGTGCCAGCACAGGACAGGTCCTCTACGAGCAGTACTTC. It is translated as CASTGQVLYEQYF.

In the case of this clonotype: It may be a read error: a sequence one base away is much more abundant. The V and J genes are TRBV28 and TRBJ1-1; 9 nucleotides match TRBD1. CDR1 and CDR2 from the germline V gene are MDHEN and SYDVKM. The CDR3 length is 15 residues. The CDR3 region is CAINQYRGQYTEALF. The CDR3 DNA is TGTGCCATCAACCAATACAGGGGGCAGTACACTGAAGCTTTATTT.

This chain uses TRBV6-6 with TRBJ1-5; 7 nucleotides line up with TRBD1. V shed 2 bases, J shed 3 bases, and the junction held 4 bases outside the gene matches. CDR1 is MNHNY, CDR2 SVGAGI, per germline (reference sequence). The CDR3 has 15 residues. The CDR3 sequence: CASSYGTVYNQPQHF. The CDR3 region has the DNA TGTGCCAGCAGTTACGGGACAGTCTACAATCAGCCCCAGCATTTT.

Comment on this clonotype: Possible read error: a much larger clone is one base away. The DNA of the CDR3 is TGTGCCAGAAGCCAAAGAGGGGTGGGCAATGAGCAGTTCTTC. Translation gives CARSQRGVGNEQFF. The gene calls are TRBV4-2 and TRBJ2-1; the D call may be TRBD1 or TRBD2 (5 bases each). Germline V CDR1 and CDR2: LGHNA, YNFKEQ. The CDR3 has 14 residues.

The V gene is TRBV19, the J gene TRBJ2-7; 13 bases line up with TRBD2. The CDR3 contains 19 residues. From germline, CDR1 is LNHDA and CDR2 SQIVND (reference sequence). CDR3 nucleotides: TGTGCTAGCAGCCAAGACCGGTCACTAGCGGGAGGGCCAGGGTACGAGCAGTACTTC. Amino acids: CASSQDRSLAGGPGYEQYF.

This chain links TRBV10-2 with TRBJ2-5; D might be TRBD1 or TRBD2, each matching 6 bases. The DNA end is a closer match to TRBJ2-7, so the J assignment may be wrong. The CDR3 consists of 16 residues. Per the germline V gene, CDR1 is WSHSY and CDR2 is SAAADI. The CDR3 loop is CARRKLNGGRGSEQYF. In DNA, the CDR3 is TGCGCCAGGAGAAAACTTAATGGGGGGCGGGGAAGCGAGCAGTACTTC.

The table lists this clonotype with a few counts. The chain is built from TRBV20-1 and TRBJ2-7; possibly TRBD2 for D (6 bases). Germline values: CDR1 DFQATT, CDR2 SNEGSKA (reference sequence). The CDR3 contains 12 residues. The V end lost 4 bases, the J end lost 6 bases, and 13 bases lay between the germline ends. The CDR3, as DNA: TGCAGTGCTACTCGGGAGTGGGGCGAGCAGTACTTC. Its protein is CSATREWGEQYF.

This clonotype has ten or more counts. As DNA, the CDR3 is TGCAGTGCTAGACCGGGACAGGGCTTCGAAAAACTGTTTTTT. This encodes CSARPGQGFEKLFF. The V gene is TRBV20-1, the J gene TRBJ1-4, with 9 bases aligning to TRBD1. The CDR3 has 14 residues. The J segment lost 8 bases and the V segment lost 2 bases, leaving 6 bases of the junction unmatched. CDR1 DFQATT and CDR2 SNEGSKA come from the germline V gene (reference sequence).